This entry concerns a single TCR beta chain. As yet, its antigen is unknown. The data are from a study of shared clonotypes between healthy human individuals. CDR3 length: 14 residues. The V segment lost 3 bases and the J segment 12 bases; nucleotides outside the gene matches: 13. Germline V lookup: CDR1 SGHAT, CDR2 FQNNGV. Study findings and constraints: Few donors limited the genetic and exposure-history diversity represented. Researchers found naive subsets generally carried larger estimated richness than memory subsets.

Methods used by the authors: Junction-only immunoSEQ data arrived without quality scores, meaning filtering differed. The method was immunoSEQ multiplex PCR; TCRdb's version includes in-frame clones alone and lacks a portion of them. That table gives V, J and clone size, and the DNA gave D and trimming. The top ten hold roughly 0.13% of the sample, which has some 2,400,000 clones, roughly 95% seen once. J is TRBJ2-7 and V is TRBV11-2; TRBD2 aligns across 8 bases. Sequencing input: naive CD4+ T cells sorted from blood. Subset: CD45RA+ positively selected. This TCR was recovered from a man aged 18 to 30 in good health. The CDR3 loop reads CASSFTSGHYWRYF. The CDR3 DNA reads TGTGCCAGCAGCTTTACTAGCGGACACTACTGGCGGTACTTC.